Sequencing of this T cell receptor (beta chain) was carried out in a study of blood T cell repertoires in COVID-19. Per the study methods: Scientists estimated how many nucleated cells there were by amplifying reference gene primers. Produced via immunoSEQ multiplex PCR; TCRdb's table is partial and in-frame only. The V and J calls and clone size come from that table; D and trimming were worked out from the DNA. The table records about 55,000 clones, roughly 80% of them present only once. The V and J ends lost 0 bases and 4 bases respectively, with 19 bases between them. CDR1 and CDR2 (germline): SGHNT, YYREEE (reference sequence). This CDR3 is 17 amino acids long.

Input material: peripheral blood. The receptor was derived from a human donor in a cohort sampled during active or convalescent COVID-19. This sequence joins TRBV5-4 and TRBJ1-1, with a weak D call TRBD1 (6 bases). CDR3 sequence reads: CASSLAGGAGIGTEAFF. CDR3 in DNA: TGTGCCAGCAGCTTGGCCGGGGGGGCTGGCATTGGCACTGAAGCTTTCTTT.